Below, 14 T cell receptor beta chains from the same sample are listed, as sequenced in a study of glioma-infiltrating T cells. Using RNA template, CDR3s of TCR alpha and beta were amplified with iRepertoire arm-PCR. TCRdb itself ran the multiplex PCR reads through MiXCR, one entry per CDR3 protein. The repertoire consists of some 180,000 distinct CDR3 sequences, with 32% occurring once and the leading ten covering just over 20%. Source material: glioma tissue, nonneoplastic brain tissue, or PBMCs (not recorded which). Source of these receptors: a human donor with low-grade glioma or glioblastoma, undergoing nonglioma brain surgery, or in good health (not recorded which).

For the CDR3, the DNA is TGTGCCAGCAGTTCACTAGCGGGCACAGATACGCAGTATTTT. Its translation is CASSSLAGTDTQYF. The chain is built from TRBV12-3 or TRBV12-4 and TRBJ2-3, with TRBD2 identical over 8 bases. This CDR3 is built from 14 residues. Losses at the gene ends were 4 bases for V and 1 base for J; bases not matched to a gene: 1.

This chain connects TRBV6-6 to TRBJ2-7; TRBD2 matches at 7 bases. Germline-derived CDR1 and CDR2 are MNHNY and SVGAGI (reference sequence). This CDR3 region has 14 residues. Unmatched junction bases numbered 6, after V lost 2 bases and J lost 5 bases. CDR3 DNA: TGTGCCAGCAGTTACCGACCTAGCGGCCACGAGCAGTACTTC. Translating it yields CASSYRPSGHEQYF.

The chain combines TRBV12-5 with TRBJ2-1; 10 nucleotides match TRBD2. The V and J ends lost 1 base and 5 bases, in that order; junction bases with no gene match: 8. The CDR3 consists of 17 residues. Germline V lookup: CDR1 LGHNT, CDR2 FRNRAP. The CDR3 nucleotides are TGTGCTAGTGGTTTGGGGGAAGCGGGAGGGAGGAACAATGAGCAGTTCTTC. Protein sequence: CASGLGEAGGRNNEQFF.

This clonotype was observed many times. The chain uses TRBV20-1 and TRBJ2-7; 9 bases are a match to TRBD1. Germline V gene lookup returns CDR1 DFQATT and CDR2 SNEGSKA (reference sequence). This CDR3 spans 15 amino acids. J lost 4 bases, V lost 3 bases, and 10 bases had no gene match. The CDR3 DNA reads as TGCAGTGCTAGTGTGGGGTACAGGGGGCAGTACGAGCAGTACTTC. It encodes CSASVGYRGQYEQYF.

This clonotype was detected ten times or more. This chain uses TRBV5-1 with TRBJ1-1; TRBD1 might be the D (6 bases). V was cut by 3 bases and J by 3 bases, with 12 bases left in between. The CDR3 spans 14 residues. Germline V gene sequence: CDR1 SGHRS, CDR2 YFSETQ. The CDR3, as DNA: TGCGCCAGCAGCTCCGGACAGTTGGACACTGAAGCTTTCTTT. Translated, it gives CASSSGQLDTEAFF.

This clonotype was counted at least ten times. The chain combines TRBV7-9 with TRBJ2-7; 11 bases fit TRBD2. Germline V gene lookup returns CDR1 SEHNR and CDR2 FQNEAQ (reference sequence). J lost 5 bases, V lost 4 bases, and 7 bases had no gene match. The CDR3 sequence is 15 residues long. In DNA, the CDR3 is TGTGCCAGCAGCTCAGTAGCGGGAGGGCCTAACGAGCAGTACTTC. It translates to CASSSVAGGPNEQYF. The full variable domain, its missing parts supplied by reference TRBV7-9 and TRBJ2-7, is DTGVSQNPRHKITKRGQNVTFRCDPISEHNRLYWYRQTLGQGPEFLTYFQNEAQLEKSRLLSDRFSAERPKGSFSTLEIQRTEQGDSAMYLCASSSVAGGPNEQYFGPGTRLTVT.

This clonotype was counted a few times. This chain links TRBV27 with TRBJ2-7; 8 bases align to TRBD1. This CDR3 contains 14 residues. The V segment lost 2 bases and the J segment 6 bases; nucleotides outside the gene matches: 6. Germline V gives CDR1 MNHEY, CDR2 SMNVEV (reference sequence). The CDR3 sequence is CASSLPGQGGEQYF. Written as DNA, the CDR3 is TGTGCCAGCAGTTTACCCGGACAGGGAGGCGAGCAGTACTTC.

This clonotype was found many times. V is TRBV7-2 and J is TRBJ2-7; D perhaps matches TRBD2 (6 bases). Germline values: CDR1 SGHTA, CDR2 FQGNSA. This CDR3 comprises 14 residues. V shed 1 base and J shed 7 bases, with 14 bases lying between them. This CDR3 reads CASSLDGTPREQYF. CDR3 DNA sequence: TGTGCCAGCAGCTTAGACGGGACTCCGAGGGAGCAGTACTTC.

With respect to this clonotype: A clone one base away is much larger, so this may be a read error. The rearrangement uses TRBV6-2 or TRBV6-3 and TRBJ2-2; 9 nucleotides agree with TRBD1. The CDR3 totals 16 residues. The V and J ends lost 4 bases and 3 bases, in that order; junction bases with no gene match: 6. Per germline, CDR1 MNHEY and CDR2 SVGEGT. In nucleotides, the CDR3 is TGTGCCAGCAGTTGGGACAGGGCAGAAGACACCGGGGAGCTGTTTTTT. Translating it yields CASSWDRAEDTGELFF.

About this clonotype itself: The junction departs from germline at one end; a sequencing error may be responsible. The rearrangement links TRBV6-6 to TRBJ2-1; no firm D call. The CDR3 has 12 residues. The germline gives CDR1 MNHNY, CDR2 SVGAGI (reference sequence). The CDR3 reads CASSNNYSEQFF. The CDR3 DNA is TGTGCCAGCAGCAACAACTACAGTGAGCAGTTCTTC.

Regarding this clonotype: The conserved phenylalanine or tryptophan normally closing the CDR3 is absent here, so this likely arose from a read error. The V and J genes are TRBV28 and TRBJ1-1; D is possibly TRBD1 (6 bases). V shed 6 bases and J shed 8 bases, with 10 bases lying between them. This CDR3 has 11 amino acids. Germline-derived CDR1 and CDR2 are MDHEN and SYDVKM. CDR3 residues: CASRLGTEAFL. The CDR3 region has the DNA TGTGCCAGCAGACTAGGGACAGAAGCTTTCCTT.

This clonotype occurred many times. V usage is TRBV6-6 and J usage is TRBJ2-2; weak D call: TRBD1 (5 bases). The CDR3 has 15 amino acids. Looked up from germline, CDR1 is MNHNY and CDR2 is SVGAGI (reference sequence). V lost 2 bases, J lost 7 bases, and 14 bases lay in between. The CDR3 nucleotides are TGTGCCAGCAGTTACAGGCCCACGCAGGGCGGGGAGCTGTTTTTT. It specifies CASSYRPTQGGELFF.

This clonotype was seen at least ten times. The rearrangement links TRBV28 to TRBJ2-7; 8 nucleotides match TRBD2. CDR1 is MDHEN, CDR2 SYDVKM, per germline. The CDR3 extends over 14 amino acids. The trim removed 4 bases at V and 5 bases at J, leaving 7 bases unmatched. CDR3 protein: CASSSREGRDEQYF. CDR3 DNA: TGTGCCAGCAGTTCCCGGGAGGGCCGGGACGAGCAGTACTTC.

This clonotype was observed at least ten times. The rearrangement links TRBV7-2 to TRBJ2-5; 10 bases fit TRBD1. Germline V lookup: CDR1 SGHTA, CDR2 FQGNSA. V shed 1 base, J shed 4 bases, and the junction held 9 bases outside the gene matches. CDR3 size: 17 residues. The CDR3 spells CASSLEGTGVGRETQYF. The CDR3 region has the DNA TGTGCCAGCAGCTTAGAGGGGACAGGGGTTGGCCGAGAGACCCAGTACTTC.